This T cell receptor beta chain was recorded in a study of OX40 agonist ivuxolimab in advanced cancers. For this clone: Antigen unknown.

Germline V gives CDR1 MNHEY, CDR2 SVGAGI. CDR3 length: 15 amino acids. The V end was cut by 2 bases, the J end by 0 bases, with 8 bases between. Overall study findings and caveats: The specificity for antigen of the expanded peripheral T cells was not determined. There was clonal expansion of CD4+ and CD8+ blood T cells by week 6 at 0.1 to 3.0 mg/kg. At 0.1-3.0 mg/kg, partial responders had clonal expansion among the lowest observed.

Blood specimens came from baseline, cycle 4 day 1, and cycle 7 day 1. The protocol was immunoSEQ multiplex PCR, while the TCRdb copy is restricted to in-frame clones and leaves out a portion. The table includes around 80,000 clones, about 85% detected once. The specimen was CD4+ or CD8+ T cells sorted from blood, collected in a trial of the OX40 agonist ivuxolimab. The rearrangement joins TRBV6-5 to TRBJ1-3; a possible D gene is TRBD1 (5 bases). The clonotype was recovered from an adult with an advanced solid tumor such as melanoma, head and neck, liver or kidney cancer. CDR3 nucleotide sequence: TGTGCCAGCAGTTACATTCAGGGCTCTGGAAACACCATATATTTT. Encoded protein: CASSYIQGSGNTIYF.